The 16 T cell receptor beta chains below were found in one sample sequenced in a study of blood T cell repertoires in COVID-19. Data came from immunoSEQ multiplex PCR; TCRdb stores just in-frame clones and leaves some out. The sample records approximately 330,000 clones, 90% being singletons. The source material was peripheral blood. Receptors originate from a woman aged 35 to 49 with COVID-19, enrolled during active disease.

The rearrangement links TRBV28 to TRBJ1-1; possible D gene TRBD1, 5 bases. CDR1 and CDR2 from the germline V gene are MDHEN and SYDVKM. The CDR3 runs to 14 residues. V was cut by 8 bases and J by 5 bases, with 18 bases left in between. DNA of the CDR3: TGTGCCAGCCTAACGACAGTGTTTCGGACTGAAGCTTTCTTT. This sequence encodes CASLTTVFRTEAFF.

V and J are TRBV6-6 and TRBJ2-7; tentatively, D is TRBD2 (6 bases). V was shortened by 0 bases and J by 2 bases, with 8 bases between the two germline ends. Germline CDR1 reads MNHNY; CDR2 reads SVGAGI (reference sequence). The CDR3 runs to 14 residues. The CDR3 DNA reads TGTGCCAGCAGTTACTCGGGACTGCCCTACGAGCAGTACTTC. The encoded protein is CASSYSGLPYEQYF.

The chain recombines TRBV24-1 with TRBJ2-2; 8 bases agree with TRBD1. Trimming removed 3 bases from V and 0 bases from J; junction bases left unmatched: 2. Per germline, CDR1 KGHDR and CDR2 SFDVKD. This CDR3 has 16 amino acids. The CDR3 DNA is TGTGCCACCAGTGATCCAGGGGGCCCGAACACCGGGGAGCTGTTTTTT. The encoded protein is CATSDPGGPNTGELFF.

V is TRBV5-1 and J is TRBJ2-2; D may be TRBD1 (6 bases). The CDR3 totals 16 residues. The V gene lost 3 bases and the J gene lost 3 bases, with 15 bases spanning the gap. Germline V gives CDR1 SGHRS, CDR2 YFSETQ. The CDR3 here is CASSSTGMGDTGELFF. The DNA for the CDR3 is TGCGCCAGCAGCTCCACAGGGATGGGGGACACCGGGGAGCTGTTTTTT.

V usage is TRBV5-1 and J usage is TRBJ1-1; the match to TRBD1 covers 9 bases. Germline V CDR1 and CDR2: SGHRS, YFSETQ. Trimming removed 4 bases from V and 3 bases from J; junction bases left unmatched: 10. This CDR3 spans 16 amino acids. This chain's CDR3 is CASSPGTGIVDTEAFF. CDR3 DNA sequence: TGCGCCAGCAGCCCAGGGACAGGGATAGTGGACACTGAAGCTTTCTTT. Complete variable domain (other parts from reference TRBV5-1 and TRBJ1-1): KAGVTQTPRYLIKTRGQQVTLSCSPISGHRSVSWYQQTPGQGLQFLFEYFSETQRNKGNFPGRFSGRQFSNSRSEMNVSTLELGDSALYLCASSPGTGIVDTEAFFGQGTRLTVV.

The rearrangement joins TRBV7-2 to TRBJ2-4, with D maybe TRBD2 (6 bases). The CDR3 is 14 amino acids. The V gene's germline CDR1 is SGHTA and CDR2 FQGNSA. V dropped 5 bases and J dropped 5 bases, with 13 bases sitting between them. In nucleotides, the CDR3 is TGTGCCAGCAGCGTGGGAGGTAGTGAAAACATTCAGTACTTC. Amino acid sequence: CASSVGGSENIQYF.

This clone was detected only once. The chain has TRBV7-9 and TRBJ2-7; 9 bases align to TRBD2. V shed 5 bases and J 6 bases; nucleotides not matched to a gene: 11. The CDR3 sequence is 15 residues long. The germline gives CDR1 SEHNR, CDR2 FQNEAQ (reference sequence). This chain's CDR3 is CASSPLRTSDGEQYF. DNA for the CDR3: TGTGCCAGCAGCCCACTTCGGACTAGCGACGGCGAGCAGTACTTC.

This chain joins TRBV14 and TRBJ2-3, with D tentatively TRBD1 (6 bases). There are 17 residues in the CDR3. Trimming took off 2 bases at V and 2 bases at J, with 17 bases between the two ends. Germline assignment: CDR1 SGHDN and CDR2 FVKESK. The CDR3 loop is CASSQFTGKHSTDTQYF. CDR3 DNA: TGTGCCAGCAGCCAATTTACAGGGAAACACTCCACAGATACGCAGTATTTT.

The J gene is TRBJ2-5, the V gene TRBV7-2; 9 bases map to TRBD1. The germline gives CDR1 SGHTA, CDR2 FQGNSA. V trimming: 0 bases; J trimming: 8 bases; junction bases outside the gene matches: 10. This CDR3 contains 16 residues. The chain's CDR3 is CASSLARRTGVPTQYF. The CDR3 bases are TGTGCCAGCAGCTTAGCGCGGAGGACAGGGGTCCCCACCCAGTACTTC. The variable domain in full, completed from reference TRBV7-2 and TRBJ2-5, reads GAGVSQSPSNKVTEKGKDVELRCDPISGHTALYWYRQSLGQGLEFLIYFQGNSAPDKSGLPSDRFSAERTGGSVSTLTIQRTQQEDSAVYLCASSLARRTGVPTQYFGPGTRLLVL.

The chain couples TRBV2 to TRBJ2-7; 7 bases are shared with TRBD2. The CDR3 totals 13 residues. Germline V lookup: CDR1 SNHLY, CDR2 FYNNEI. Unmatched junction bases numbered 11, after V lost 9 bases and J lost 6 bases. CDR3 sequence: CARLADLTGEQYF. The CDR3 region has the DNA TGTGCCAGGCTAGCGGATCTTACGGGCGAGCAGTACTTC.

This clone has more than one count but fewer than ten. The chain employs TRBV28 and TRBJ1-3; D is unresolved. Germline loops: CDR1 MDHEN, CDR2 SYDVKM. V shed 6 bases and J shed 3 bases, with 9 bases lying between them. The CDR3 length is 13 residues. CDR3 in DNA: TGTGCCAGCAGCCTCCTCAGTGGAAACACCATATATTTT. This gives the protein CASSLLSGNTIYF.

The genes are TRBV18 and TRBJ2-7; maybe TRBD2 (5 bases). Germline V gene sequence: CDR1 KGHSH, CDR2 LQKENI. Trimming took off 4 bases at V and 6 bases at J, with 10 bases between the two ends. There are 12 residues in the CDR3. The CDR3 region is CASSLGLGEQYF. CDR3 coding DNA: TGTGCCAGCTCACTTGGACTTGGCGAGCAGTACTTC.

The CDR3 is CASSSEGRNQPQHF. CDR3 coding DNA: TGTGCCAGTAGTAGCGAGGGTCGCAATCAGCCCCAGCATTTT. This sequence joins TRBV19 and TRBJ1-5; no clear D gene. The CDR3 spans 14 residues. V was cut by 4 bases and J by 2 bases, with 9 bases left in between. In germline, CDR1 is LNHDA, CDR2 SQIVND (reference sequence).

This clone is a singleton in its sample. The genes are TRBV12-3 or TRBV12-4 and TRBJ2-1; 7 bases align to TRBD2. The CDR3 spans 11 residues. V shed 6 bases and J 15 bases; nucleotides not matched to a gene: 8. CDR3 protein: CASRGPGGTFF. CDR3 sequence (DNA): TGTGCCAGCAGGGGTCCGGGGGGAACGTTCTTC.

The rearrangement joins TRBV25-1 to TRBJ1-2; TRBD1 is a possible D gene (5 bases). The V gene's germline CDR1 is MGHDK and CDR2 SYGVNS. V was pared by 2 bases and J by 3 bases, with 13 bases between. The CDR3 runs 15 residues. The CDR3 DNA is TGTGCCAGCAGTGAAACCATAGGGGCAGACTATGGCTACACCTTC. Translating gives CASSETIGADYGYTF.

This chain links TRBV19 with TRBJ1-3, with 7 bases fitting TRBD1. CDR3 length equals 16 residues. The trim removed 1 base at V and 3 bases at J, leaving 6 bases unmatched. In germline, CDR1 is LNHDA, CDR2 SQIVND (reference sequence). This chain's CDR3 is CASSIVNRGFGNTIYF. The CDR3, as DNA: TGTGCCAGTAGTATAGTTAACAGGGGATTTGGAAACACCATATATTTT.